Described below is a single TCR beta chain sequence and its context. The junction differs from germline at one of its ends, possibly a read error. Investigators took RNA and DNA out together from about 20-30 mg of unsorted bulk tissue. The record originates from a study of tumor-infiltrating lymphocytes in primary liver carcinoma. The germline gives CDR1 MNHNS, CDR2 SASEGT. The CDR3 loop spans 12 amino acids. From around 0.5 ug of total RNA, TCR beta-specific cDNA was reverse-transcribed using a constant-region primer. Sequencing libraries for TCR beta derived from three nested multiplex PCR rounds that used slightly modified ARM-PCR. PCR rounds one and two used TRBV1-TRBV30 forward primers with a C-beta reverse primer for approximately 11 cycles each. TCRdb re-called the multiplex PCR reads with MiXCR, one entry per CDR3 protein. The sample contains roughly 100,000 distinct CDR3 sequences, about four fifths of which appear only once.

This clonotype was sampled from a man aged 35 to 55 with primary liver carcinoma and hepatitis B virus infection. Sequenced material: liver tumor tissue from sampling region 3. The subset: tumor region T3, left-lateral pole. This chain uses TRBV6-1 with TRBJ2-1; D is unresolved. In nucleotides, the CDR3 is TGTGCCAACATTCCGTCCTACAATGAGGAGTTCTTC. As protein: CANIPSYNEEFF.